One sample yielded the 19 T cell receptor beta chains listed below, sequenced in a study of identical twins. From the 5' RACE reads, TCRdb called clonotypes with MiXCR, one entry per CDR3 protein. The table lists fewer than 800,000 distinct CDR3 sequences, just over 7% of them singletons. This sample also belongs to another study, concerning yellow fever vaccine responses in identical twins.

The sample consisted of PBMCs. These receptors were obtained from a woman aged 18-29 years in good health.

This clonotype was seen at least ten times. The CDR3 protein is CASSYGDFADTQYF. CDR3 DNA sequence: TGTGCCAGCAGTTACGGGGATTTCGCAGATACGCAGTATTTT. The rearrangement joins TRBV6-5 to TRBJ2-3; D gene uncertain. Looked up from germline, CDR1 is MNHEY and CDR2 is SVGAGI. The CDR3 length is 14 residues. The germline V and J ends were trimmed by 2 bases and 4 bases, with 10 bases remaining between them.

A few counts support this clonotype. The gene calls are TRBV5-1 and TRBJ2-5; 14 bases are a match to TRBD2. The CDR3 sequence is 17 residues long. Trimming at V came to 3 bases and at J to 4 bases, leaving 8 bases not matched to a gene. Germline V gene lookup returns CDR1 SGHRS and CDR2 YFSETQ. The CDR3 is CASSSDWTSGRRETQYF. CDR3 bases: TGCGCCAGCAGCTCAGACTGGACTAGCGGGAGGAGAGAGACCCAGTACTTC.

The chain links TRBV28 to TRBJ1-5; a possible D gene is TRBD1 (6 bases). CDR1 and CDR2 (germline): MDHEN, SYDVKM. This CDR3 is built from 14 residues. The V end lost 6 bases, the J end lost 7 bases, and 16 bases lay between the germline ends. The CDR3 is CASSQEGVVQPQHF. The CDR3 DNA sequence: TGTGCCAGCAGCCAGGAGGGGGTGGTACAGCCCCAGCATTTT.

The J gene is TRBJ2-3, the V gene TRBV7-8, with 7 bases fitting TRBD2. The CDR3 runs 16 residues. Germline V CDR1 and CDR2: SGHVS, FQNEAQ. The trim removed 1 base at V and 2 bases at J, leaving 6 bases unmatched. CDR3 sequence (DNA): TGTGCCAGCAGCTTAGGGGAAGCGGGACCCACAGATACGCAGTATTTT. Encoded protein: CASSLGEAGPTDTQYF.

This chain uses TRBV7-9 with TRBJ2-4, with 7 bases identical to TRBD1. V shed 4 bases, J shed 4 bases, and the junction held 7 bases outside the gene matches. The CDR3 extends over 15 amino acids. Germline values: CDR1 SEHNR, CDR2 FQNEAQ (reference sequence). Here the CDR3 reads CASSYLRDSKNIQYF. Written as DNA, the CDR3 is TGTGCCAGCAGCTACCTCCGGGACAGTAAAAACATTCAGTACTTC.

The J gene is TRBJ1-2, the V gene TRBV5-1; D not resolved. V was pared by 5 bases and J by 4 bases, with 9 bases between. CDR1 SGHRS and CDR2 YFSETQ come from the germline V gene. CDR3 length: 12 residues. The DNA for the CDR3 is TGCGCCAGCAGAGAGTTAAGCTATGGCTACACCTTC. It translates to CASRELSYGYTF. The full variable domain, rest sourced from reference TRBV5-1 and TRBJ1-2, is KAGVTQTPRYLIKTRGQQVTLSCSPISGHRSVSWYQQTPGQGLQFLFEYFSETQRNKGNFPGRFSGRQFSNSRSEMNVSTLELGDSALYLCASRELSYGYTFGSGTRLTVV.

This clonotype was found many times. The rearrangement uses TRBV4-1 and TRBJ2-7, with 7 bases fitting TRBD1. From germline, CDR1 is MGHRA and CDR2 YSYEKL. V dropped 4 bases and J dropped 3; count of bases not matched to a gene: 9. This CDR3 has 15 amino acids. The CDR3 protein is CASSREQGYGYEQYV. CDR3 nucleotides: TGCGCCAGCAGCCGAGAACAGGGGTATGGCTACGAGCAGTACGTC.

This clonotype has just a few counts. The chain couples TRBV7-8 to TRBJ2-7, with D unclear. The CDR3 extends over 14 amino acids. CDR1 SGHVS and CDR2 FQNEAQ come from the germline V gene. V dropped 5 bases and J dropped 2 bases, with 13 bases sitting between them. The CDR3 coding sequence is TGTGCCAGCAGCCCGGGCCGGATAACCTACGAGCAGTACGTC. It is translated as CASSPGRITYEQYV.

The rearrangement links TRBV6-4 to TRBJ2-3, with 9 bases lining up with TRBD2. Germline V gene sequence: CDR1 MRHNA, CDR2 SNTAGT. Trimming took 5 bases from V and 5 from J; bases not matched to a gene: 8. CDR3 size: 15 residues. The CDR3 region is CASSTLAGRRDTQYF. CDR3 DNA: TGTGCCAGCAGTACCCTAGCGGGGCGGAGAGATACGCAGTATTTT.

This clonotype was detected ten times or more. The chain employs TRBV5-1 and TRBJ2-1; TRBD2 matches at 9 bases. CDR1 and CDR2 (germline): SGHRS, YFSETQ. There are 16 residues in the CDR3. J lost 3 bases, V lost 4 bases, and 8 bases had no gene match. CDR3: CASSPGSSGSYNEQFF. The CDR3 region has the DNA TGCGCCAGCAGCCCGGGCAGTAGCGGGAGCTACAATGAGCAGTTCTTC.

The rearrangement links TRBV28 to TRBJ2-5; D is perhaps TRBD1 (5 bases). V dropped 5 bases and J dropped 0 bases, with 13 bases sitting between them. This CDR3 is built from 15 residues. CDR1 MDHEN and CDR2 SYDVKM come from the germline V gene. CDR3: CASSRTKTDQETQYF. CDR3 bases: TGTGCCAGCAGTCGCACTAAGACAGACCAAGAGACCCAGTACTTC.

This clonotype has more than one count but fewer than ten. The chain recombines TRBV27 with TRBJ1-1, with TRBD1 matching over 7 bases. The CDR3 runs to 15 residues. The V and J ends lost 4 bases and 1 base, in that order; junction bases with no gene match: 6. Germline-derived CDR1 and CDR2 are MNHEY and SMNVEV (reference sequence). The CDR3 spells CASSSLGQPNTEAFF. CDR3 sequence (DNA): TGTGCCAGCAGTTCCTTGGGACAGCCGAACACTGAAGCTTTCTTT.

This clonotype was picked up many times. This chain joins TRBV5-1 and TRBJ1-1; TRBD1 matches at 9 bases. The V and J ends lost 4 bases and 11 bases, in that order; junction bases with no gene match: 6. Germline loops: CDR1 SGHRS, CDR2 YFSETQ. This CDR3 is built from 12 residues. The CDR3 loop is CASSGDRVMAFF. CDR3 bases: TGCGCCAGCAGCGGGGACAGGGTTATGGCTTTCTTT.

This clonotype was seen only a few times. The rearrangement uses TRBV5-6 and TRBJ2-1, with D possibly TRBD2 on 6 matching bases. Germline CDR1 is SGHDT and CDR2 is YYEEEE. The CDR3 spans 14 residues. Between the trimmed V and J ends, which lost 4 bases and 0 bases, there was a span of 8 bases. In DNA, the CDR3 is TGTGCCAGCAGCGGGGGACTCTCCTACAATGAGCAGTTCTTC. Protein sequence: CASSGGLSYNEQFF.

This clonotype has more than one count but fewer than ten. The chain uses TRBV6-1 and TRBJ1-6; D gene ambiguous. The CDR3 is made up of 16 amino acids. CDR1 is MNHNS, CDR2 SASEGT, per germline. V lost 6 bases and J lost 0, with 12 bases in between. CDR3 protein: CASSLLPSSYNSPLHF. The CDR3 nucleotides are TGTGCCAGCAGCCTACTGCCTAGCTCCTATAATTCACCCCTCCACTTT.

This clonotype was seen repeatedly, ten times or more. Here the CDR3 DNA reads TGTGCCAGCAGCTTAGGGGCAGGAATTAATTCACCCCTCCACTTT. Translation gives CASSLGAGINSPLHF. V usage is TRBV7-9 and J usage is TRBJ1-6; D not resolved. CDR1 is SEHNR and CDR2 is FQNEAQ in the germline V gene (reference sequence). This CDR3 contains 15 residues. Trimming took off 1 base at V and 6 bases at J, with 10 bases between the two ends.

This clonotype was counted many times. This sequence joins TRBV7-2 and TRBJ2-1; D is tentatively TRBD1 or TRBD2 (6 bases each). CDR3 length: 15 amino acids. CDR1 is SGHTA, CDR2 FQGNSA, per germline. The germline V and J ends were trimmed by 6 bases and 1 base, with 13 bases remaining between them. Here the CDR3 reads CASRKGGVSYNEQFF. The CDR3 DNA reads TGTGCCAGCAGGAAGGGGGGAGTATCCTACAATGAGCAGTTCTTC.

There are a few counts of this clonotype. The CDR3: CASSLDSTNYGYTF. Here the CDR3 DNA reads TGCGCCAGCAGCCTAGACAGTACTAACTATGGCTACACCTTC. The rearrangement links TRBV5-1 to TRBJ1-2; D might be TRBD1 (5 bases). The ends were cut back, 4 bases at V and 0 bases at J, with 10 bases in the middle. CDR1 is SGHRS and CDR2 is YFSETQ in the germline V gene. This CDR3 comprises 14 residues.

There are a few counts of this clonotype. The V gene is TRBV29-1, the J gene TRBJ2-2; perhaps D is TRBD1 or TRBD2 (5 bases each). Germline lookup yields CDR1 SQVTM and CDR2 ANQGSEA. The CDR3 runs to 12 residues. Trimming left V 5 bases short and J 7 bases short, with 11 bases between. CDR3 DNA sequence: TGCAGCGTTATCCGGGGCGTCGGGGAGCTGTTTTTT. This translates into CSVIRGVGELFF.